These T cell receptor beta chains were read from a single sample in a study of shared clonotypes between healthy human individuals. Assay: immunoSEQ multiplex PCR; the TCRdb copy retains only in-frame clones and omits some. This table holds about 680,000 clones, around 92% found once. Sequencing was done on a sample of naive CD8+ T cells sorted from blood. These receptors all stem from a man younger than 45 in good health. Each CDR3 is given without its conserved first and last residue. A D gene is named only where the DNA matches it firmly. Expanded clones are given a class, and other clones once, few, many or no size at all.

CDR3 protein,J gene,D gene,clone size,V gene
ASSSQGSRPRANYGYT,TRBJ1-2,TRBD1,NA,TRBV7-9
ASSLGTGLSSYEQY,TRBJ2-7,TRBD1,NA,TRBV7-9
AWSEIGTWF,TRBJ2-1,NA,NA,TRBV30
SARTGATEAF,TRBJ1-1,TRBD1,NA,TRBV29-1
ASSLTGQSNEKLF,TRBJ1-4,TRBD1,NA,TRBV5-6
ASSLSLWTATNYGYT,TRBJ1-2,NA,few,TRBV7-2
SVLASGTYNEQF,TRBJ2-1,TRBD2,NA,TRBV29-1
ASSLGGSFSEQY,TRBJ2-7,TRBD2,NA,TRBV7-2
ASSLSSRALEQY,TRBJ2-7,NA,NA,TRBV27
ASSLIPPVRETQY,TRBJ2-5,NA,NA,TRBV27
ASSLTGVDEQY,TRBJ2-7,NA,NA,TRBV7-6
ASSLRGGGADYEQY,TRBJ2-7,NA,NA,TRBV7-9
ASSPPAGSGNTIY,TRBJ1-3,NA,NA,TRBV18
ASSYDRGPSYNEQF,TRBJ2-1,TRBD1,NA,TRBV7-9
AWESKNIQY,TRBJ2-4,NA,NA,TRBV30
ASSQDRIGINEQF,TRBJ2-1,NA,NA,TRBV4-1
AISESGAYEQY,TRBJ2-7,NA,NA,TRBV10-3
ASSSPSGTVDTQY,TRBJ2-3,TRBD2,NA,TRBV7-9